This T cell receptor beta chain was captured in a study of T cell changes during pregnancy in multiple sclerosis. Germline CDR1 reads MGHRA; CDR2 reads YSYEKL. This CDR3 region has 17 residues. Trimming cost V 1 base and J 1 base; bases outside gene matches: 4. This table comes from immunoSEQ multiplex PCR, and its TCRdb copy is limited to in-frame clones, with some not included. Among about 72,000 clones listed, 90% to 95% were seen once. This clone has a single count. The source is a female donor in good health, enrolled as a control in a pregnancy study. The sample in question was peripheral blood, obtained in the third trimester of pregnancy. This chain links TRBV4-1 with TRBJ2-2; 9 bases are shared with TRBD2. The CDR3 DNA is TGCGCCAGCAGCCAAGTAGGACTAGCGAGGAACACCGGGGAGCTGTTTTTT. This gives the protein CASSQVGLARNTGELFF.